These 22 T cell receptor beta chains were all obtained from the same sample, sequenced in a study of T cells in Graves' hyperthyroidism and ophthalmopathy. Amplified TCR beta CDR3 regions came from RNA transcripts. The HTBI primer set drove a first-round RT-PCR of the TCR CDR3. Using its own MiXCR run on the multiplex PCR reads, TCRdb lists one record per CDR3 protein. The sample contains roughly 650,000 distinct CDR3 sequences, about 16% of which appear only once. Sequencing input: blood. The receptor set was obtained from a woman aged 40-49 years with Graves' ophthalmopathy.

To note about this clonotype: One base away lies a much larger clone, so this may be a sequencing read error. The CDR3 is CAIRDRNTQYF. CDR3 nucleotides: TGTGCCATCCGGGATAGAAATACGCAGTATTTT. This chain links TRBV12-3 or TRBV12-4 with TRBJ2-3, with a possible D match to TRBD2 (5 bases). The ends were cut back, 10 bases at V and 7 bases at J, with 12 bases in the middle. This CDR3 is 11 amino acids long.

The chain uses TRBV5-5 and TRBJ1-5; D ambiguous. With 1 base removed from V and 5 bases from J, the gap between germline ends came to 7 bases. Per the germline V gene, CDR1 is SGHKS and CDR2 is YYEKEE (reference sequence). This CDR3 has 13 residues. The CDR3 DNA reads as TGTGCCAGCAGCTTGACAACTGATCAGCCCCAGCATTTT. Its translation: CASSLTTDQPQHF.

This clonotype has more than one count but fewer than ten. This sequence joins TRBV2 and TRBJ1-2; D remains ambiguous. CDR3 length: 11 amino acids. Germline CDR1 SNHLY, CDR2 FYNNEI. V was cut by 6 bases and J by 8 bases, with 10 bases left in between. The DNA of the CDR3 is TGTGCCAGCAGGACATATTCAGGCTACACCTTC. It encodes CASRTYSGYTF.

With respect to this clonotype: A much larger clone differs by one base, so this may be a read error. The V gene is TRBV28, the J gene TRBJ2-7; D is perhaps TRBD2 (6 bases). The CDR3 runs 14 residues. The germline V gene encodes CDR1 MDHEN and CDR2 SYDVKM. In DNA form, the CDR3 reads TGTGCCGGCAGTTCCCCGGGACTTTCCTACGAGCAGTACTTC. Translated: CAGSSPGLSYEQYF.

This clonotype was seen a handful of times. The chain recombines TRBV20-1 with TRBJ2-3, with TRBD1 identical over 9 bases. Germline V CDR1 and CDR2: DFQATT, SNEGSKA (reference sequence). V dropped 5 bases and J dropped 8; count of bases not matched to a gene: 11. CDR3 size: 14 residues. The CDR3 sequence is CSAPYDRGRGTQYF. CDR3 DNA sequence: TGCAGTGCTCCATATGACAGGGGGAGAGGTACGCAGTATTTT.

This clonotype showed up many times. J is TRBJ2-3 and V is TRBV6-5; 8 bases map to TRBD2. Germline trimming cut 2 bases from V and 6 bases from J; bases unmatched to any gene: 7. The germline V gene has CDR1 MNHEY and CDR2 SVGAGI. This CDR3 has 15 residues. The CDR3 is CASSYGLAGPDTQYF. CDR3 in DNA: TGTGCCAGCAGTTACGGGCTAGCGGGTCCGGATACGCAGTATTTT.

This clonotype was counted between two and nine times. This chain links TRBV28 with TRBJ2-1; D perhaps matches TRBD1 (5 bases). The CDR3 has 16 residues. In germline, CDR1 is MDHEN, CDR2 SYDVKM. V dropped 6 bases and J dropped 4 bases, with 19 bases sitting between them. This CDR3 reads CASSRNGPRQYNEQFF. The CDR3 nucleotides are TGTGCCAGCAGCCGAAACGGACCTAGACAGTACAATGAGCAGTTCTTC.

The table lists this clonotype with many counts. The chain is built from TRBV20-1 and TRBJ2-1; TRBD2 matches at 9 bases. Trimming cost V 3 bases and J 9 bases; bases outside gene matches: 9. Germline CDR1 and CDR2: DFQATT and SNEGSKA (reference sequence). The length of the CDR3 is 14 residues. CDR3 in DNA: TGCAGTGCTAGCGGGACACCTAGCGGGGTTGAGCAGTTCTTC. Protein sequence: CSASGTPSGVEQFF.

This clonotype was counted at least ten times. CDR3 sequence reads: CSARYWRRADTQYF. CDR3 coding DNA: TGCAGTGCTAGATATTGGAGGCGGGCAGATACGCAGTATTTT. The chain links TRBV20-1 to TRBJ2-3; perhaps TRBD2 as D (5 bases). The V gene's germline CDR1 is DFQATT and CDR2 SNEGSKA (reference sequence). Trimming cost V 2 bases and J 4 bases, with 13 bases left between them. The CDR3 loop spans 14 amino acids.

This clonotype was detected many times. CDR3 residues: CASSFTVAGGSEQYF. CDR3 DNA sequence: TGCGCCAGCAGCTTTACAGTAGCGGGAGGGTCGGAGCAGTACTTC. V and J are TRBV5-1 and TRBJ2-7, with TRBD2 identical over 11 bases. The germline V gene has CDR1 SGHRS and CDR2 YFSETQ. The CDR3 contains 15 residues. V gave up 2 bases and J gave up 7 bases; unmatched junction bases: 8. The full variable domain, its missing parts supplied by reference TRBV5-1 and TRBJ2-7, is KAGVTQTPRYLIKTRGQQVTLSCSPISGHRSVSWYQQTPGQGLQFLFEYFSETQRNKGNFPGRFSGRQFSNSRSEMNVSTLELGDSALYLCASSFTVAGGSEQYFGPGTRLTVT.

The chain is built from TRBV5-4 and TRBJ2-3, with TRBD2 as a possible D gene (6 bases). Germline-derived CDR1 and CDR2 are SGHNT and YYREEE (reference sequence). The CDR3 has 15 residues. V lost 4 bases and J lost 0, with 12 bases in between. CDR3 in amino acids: CASSHGTLSTDTQYF. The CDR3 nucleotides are TGTGCCAGCAGCCACGGGACTCTAAGCACAGATACGCAGTATTTT.

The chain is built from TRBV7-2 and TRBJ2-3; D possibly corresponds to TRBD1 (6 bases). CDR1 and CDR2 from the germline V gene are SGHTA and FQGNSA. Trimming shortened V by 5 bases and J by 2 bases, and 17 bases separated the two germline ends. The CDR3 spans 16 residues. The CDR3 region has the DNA TGTGCCAGCAGCACAACGTCCAGGGGACCCACAGATACGCAGTATTTT. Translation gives CASSTTSRGPTDTQYF.

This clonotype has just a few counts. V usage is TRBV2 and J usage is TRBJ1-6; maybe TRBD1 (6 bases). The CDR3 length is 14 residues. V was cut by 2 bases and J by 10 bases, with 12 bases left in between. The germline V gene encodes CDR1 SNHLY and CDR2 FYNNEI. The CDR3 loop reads CASSENRVESPLHF. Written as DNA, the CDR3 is TGTGCCAGCAGTGAAAACAGGGTCGAATCACCCCTCCACTTT. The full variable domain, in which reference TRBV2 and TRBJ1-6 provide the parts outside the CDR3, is EPEVTQTPSHQVTQMGQEVILRCVPISNHLYFYWYRQILGQKVEFLVSFYNNEISEKSEIFDDQFSVERPDGSNFTLKIRSTKLEDSAMYFCASSENRVESPLHFGNGTRLTVT.

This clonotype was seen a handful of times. The chain's CDR3 is CASSVGLIGASGVTEQFF. The CDR3, as DNA: TGTGCCAGCAGCGTGGGACTTATAGGGGCTAGCGGGGTAACTGAGCAGTTCTTC. This chain joins TRBV9 and TRBJ2-1; 9 nucleotides align to TRBD2. The CDR3 length is 18 residues. V dropped 2 bases and J dropped 9; count of bases not matched to a gene: 18. Germline CDR1 SGDLS, CDR2 YYNGEE.

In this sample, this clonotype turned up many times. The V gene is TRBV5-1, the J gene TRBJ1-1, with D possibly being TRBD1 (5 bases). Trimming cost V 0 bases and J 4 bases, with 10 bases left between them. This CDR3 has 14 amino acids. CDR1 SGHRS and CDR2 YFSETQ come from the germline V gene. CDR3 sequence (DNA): TGCGCCAGCAGCTTGGGGGGGTGGGGCACTGAAGCTTTCTTT. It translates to CASSLGGWGTEAFF.

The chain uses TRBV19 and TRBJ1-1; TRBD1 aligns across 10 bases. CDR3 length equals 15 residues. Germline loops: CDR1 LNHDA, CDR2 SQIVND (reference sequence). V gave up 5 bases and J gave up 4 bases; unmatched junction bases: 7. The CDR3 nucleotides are TGTGCCAGTAGTGCACGACAGGGGGCAGTCACTGAAGCTTTCTTT. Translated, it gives CASSARQGAVTEAFF.

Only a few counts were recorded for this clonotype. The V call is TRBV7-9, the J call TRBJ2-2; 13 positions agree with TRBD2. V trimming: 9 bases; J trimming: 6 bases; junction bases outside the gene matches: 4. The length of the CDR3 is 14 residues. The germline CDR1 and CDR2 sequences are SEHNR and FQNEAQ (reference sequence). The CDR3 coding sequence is TGTGCCAGTTCCGGACTAGCGGGAGCCGGGGAGCTGTTTTTT. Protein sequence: CASSGLAGAGELFF.

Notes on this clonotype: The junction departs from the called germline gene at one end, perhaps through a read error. CDR3 protein: CASTPTGGGGEQYF. DNA of the CDR3: TGCGCCAGCACGCCAACGGGAGGGGGTGGCGAGCAGTACTTC. The chain links TRBV7-3 to TRBJ2-7; 8 nucleotides line up with TRBD2. The CDR3 totals 14 residues. Germline V CDR1 and CDR2: SGHTA, FQGTGA. The variable domain in full, with the rest retrieved from reference TRBV7-3 and TRBJ2-7, is GAGVSQTPSNKVTEKGKYVELRCDPISGHTALYWYRQSLGQGPEFLIYFQGTGAADDSGLPNDRFFAVRPEGSVSTLKIQRTERGDSAVYLCASTPTGGGGEQYFGPGTRLTVT.

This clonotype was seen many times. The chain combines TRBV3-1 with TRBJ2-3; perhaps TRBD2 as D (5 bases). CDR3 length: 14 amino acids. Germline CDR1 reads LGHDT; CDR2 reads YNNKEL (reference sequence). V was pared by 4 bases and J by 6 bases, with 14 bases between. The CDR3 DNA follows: TGTGCCAGCAGCCCCCCTGACGGGGTGGATACGCAGTATTTT. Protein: CASSPPDGVDTQYF.

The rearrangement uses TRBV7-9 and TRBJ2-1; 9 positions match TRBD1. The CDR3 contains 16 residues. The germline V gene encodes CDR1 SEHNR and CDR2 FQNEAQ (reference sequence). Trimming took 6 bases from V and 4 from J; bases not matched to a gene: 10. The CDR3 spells CASSGSRTGEYNEQFF. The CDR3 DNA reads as TGTGCCAGCAGTGGATCGAGGACAGGGGAATACAATGAGCAGTTCTTC.

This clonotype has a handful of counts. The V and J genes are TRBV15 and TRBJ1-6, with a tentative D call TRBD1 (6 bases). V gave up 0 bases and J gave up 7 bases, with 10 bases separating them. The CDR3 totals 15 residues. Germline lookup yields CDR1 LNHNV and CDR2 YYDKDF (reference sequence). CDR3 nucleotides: TGTGCCACCAGCAGAGATGTCACAGGGAATTCACCCCTCCACTTT. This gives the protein CATSRDVTGNSPLHF.

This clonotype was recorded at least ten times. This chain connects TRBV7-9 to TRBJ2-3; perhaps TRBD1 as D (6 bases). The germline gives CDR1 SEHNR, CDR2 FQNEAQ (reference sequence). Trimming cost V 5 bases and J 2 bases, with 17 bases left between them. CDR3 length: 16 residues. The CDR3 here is CASSPRDILITDTQYF. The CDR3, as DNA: TGTGCCAGCAGCCCACGGGACATCCTAATCACAGATACGCAGTATTTT.